The 14 T cell receptor beta chains in this list originate from one sample, sequenced in a study of shared clonotypes between healthy human individuals. TCRdb keeps only in-frame clones here, not all; method: immunoSEQ multiplex PCR. The sample contains 2 million to 2.5 million clones, under 97% of which appear only once. The sequenced sample consisted of naive CD4+ T cells sorted from blood. Described subset: CD45RA+ positively selected. These TCRs come from a young man in good health.

The J gene is TRBJ2-7, the V gene TRBV18; 10 bases match TRBD1. The junction had 7 bases not matched to a gene; V was cut back by 5 bases and J by 3 bases. Germline V CDR1 and CDR2: KGHSH, LQKENI. This CDR3 is 15 amino acids long. The CDR3 loop reads CASSGWTGGNYEQYF. CDR3 bases: TGTGCCAGCTCAGGGTGGACAGGGGGGAACTACGAGCAGTACTTC.

The chain carries TRBV28 and TRBJ2-4; 11 bases fit TRBD2. The CDR3 is 19 residues long. In germline, CDR1 is MDHEN, CDR2 SYDVKM. V trimming: 3 bases; J trimming: 0 bases; junction bases outside the gene matches: 10. The CDR3 DNA reads as TGTGCCAGCAGTTTGCCGGGACTAGCGGAGGGGCTAGCCAAAAACATTCAGTACTTC. As protein: CASSLPGLAEGLAKNIQYF.

V usage is TRBV6-6 and J usage is TRBJ1-2; possible D gene TRBD1, 5 bases. V lost 2 bases to trimming and J lost 4 bases, with 8 bases between them. The CDR3 has 13 residues. Germline V lookup: CDR1 MNHNY, CDR2 SVGAGI (reference sequence). CDR3 bases: TGTGCCAGCAGTTACGGGGCGGGCTATGGCTACACCTTC. It encodes CASSYGAGYGYTF.

The chain employs TRBV7-9 and TRBJ1-2, with D unclear. Trimming cost V 7 bases and J 3 bases, with 15 bases left between them. CDR3 length: 14 amino acids. CDR1 SEHNR and CDR2 FQNEAQ come from the germline V gene (reference sequence). The CDR3 spells CASTPPGNYYGYTF. The CDR3 DNA reads TGTGCCAGCACCCCCCCGGGAAACTACTATGGCTACACCTTC.

The chain is built from TRBV7-2 and TRBJ1-2; D gene ambiguous. V was pared by 6 bases and J by 7 bases, with 18 bases between. This CDR3 is 14 amino acids long. CDR1 SGHTA and CDR2 FQGNSA come from the germline V gene. The CDR3 DNA follows: TGTGCCAGCAGTTTTGGTAGCGTTAAAGGTGGCTACACCTTC. It encodes CASSFGSVKGGYTF.

CDR3 sequence reads: CASSLLGWGHPRTDTQYF. The CDR3 DNA is TGTGCCAGCAGCTTATTGGGGTGGGGACATCCCCGCACAGATACGCAGTATTTT. The rearrangement joins TRBV7-8 to TRBJ2-3; TRBD1 might be the D (6 bases). The V end was cut by 2 bases, the J end by 1 base, with 19 bases between. This CDR3 has 18 amino acids. Germline CDR1 SGHVS, CDR2 FQNEAQ.

The V call is TRBV28, the J call TRBJ1-2; maybe TRBD1 (5 bases). V dropped 5 bases and J dropped 4 bases, with 23 bases sitting between them. Germline values: CDR1 MDHEN, CDR2 SYDVKM. This CDR3 contains 17 residues. The CDR3 sequence: CASSRRGMGGQIYGYTF. The CDR3 DNA follows: TGTGCCAGCAGTCGCCGCGGGATGGGGGGTCAAATCTATGGCTACACCTTC.

V and J are TRBV6-6 and TRBJ2-7; D call uncertain. Germline CDR1 and CDR2: MNHNY and SVGAGI (reference sequence). The CDR3 consists of 13 residues. V gave up 3 bases and J gave up 5 bases, with 11 bases separating them. The CDR3 protein is CASSYRAPDEQYF. The CDR3 DNA reads as TGTGCCAGCAGTTATAGGGCGCCCGACGAGCAGTACTTC.

V and J are TRBV11-2 and TRBJ2-7, with D maybe TRBD1 (6 bases). V lost 6 bases, J lost 2 bases, and 17 bases lay in between. The CDR3 loop spans 15 amino acids. Germline V gene data show CDR1 as SGHAT and CDR2 as FQNNGV. CDR3 residues: CASRPTIGGTYEQYF. The CDR3 bases are TGTGCCAGCAGACCAACAATTGGGGGCACCTACGAGCAGTACTTC.

A single count supports this clone. V usage is TRBV28 and J usage is TRBJ1-1; possibly TRBD1 for D (5 bases). The CDR3 spans 12 residues. V was clipped by 8 bases and J by 8 bases, with 15 bases between them. Per germline, CDR1 MDHEN and CDR2 SYDVKM. The CDR3 sequence: CASRWGHLEAFF. The CDR3 region has the DNA TGTGCCAGCCGCTGGGGCCACCTGGAAGCTTTCTTT. Filled out from reference TRBV28 and TRBJ1-1, the complete variable domain reads DVKVTQSSRYLVKRTGEKVFLECVQDMDHENMFWYRQDPGLGLRLIYFSYDVKMKEKGDIPEGYSVSREKKERFSLILESASTNQTSMYLCASRWGHLEAFFGQGTRLTVV.

The chain joins TRBV2 to TRBJ1-2; no clear D gene. Trimming removed 7 bases at V and 8 bases at J, with 17 bases between. The germline V gene encodes CDR1 SNHLY and CDR2 FYNNEI. The CDR3 is made up of 13 amino acids. As DNA, the CDR3 is TGTGCCAGCACCCTCGACATTTCCGGCGGCTACACCTTC. It encodes CASTLDISGGYTF.

The chain has TRBV10-2 and TRBJ2-2; either TRBD1 or TRBD2 may fit D (7 bases each). The ends were cut back, 8 bases at V and 5 bases at J, with 18 bases in the middle. Germline V lookup: CDR1 WSHSY, CDR2 SAAADI. This CDR3 spans 15 amino acids. CDR3: CASSQGGAGTGELFF. CDR3 bases: TGCGCCAGCTCCCAGGGGGGGGCGGGAACCGGGGAGCTGTTTTTT.

J is TRBJ2-2 and V is TRBV7-9, with 7 positions matching TRBD2. Germline-derived CDR1 and CDR2 are SEHNR and FQNEAQ (reference sequence). Trimming at V came to 4 bases and at J to 2 bases, leaving 10 bases not matched to a gene. The CDR3 has 17 amino acids. As DNA, the CDR3 is TGTGCCAGCAGCTCCCACGGGGGGAAGATAAACACCGGGGAGCTGTTTTTT. Translating gives CASSSHGGKINTGELFF.

This chain uses TRBV18 with TRBJ1-2, with TRBD1 identical over 8 bases. V shed 4 bases, J shed 8 bases, and the junction held 9 bases outside the gene matches. The V gene's germline CDR1 is KGHSH and CDR2 LQKENI. CDR3 length: 14 amino acids. The CDR3: CASSREDRVEGYTF. The CDR3 DNA reads TGTGCCAGCTCACGGGAGGACAGGGTGGAAGGCTACACCTTC.